This T cell receptor (beta chain) was recovered during a study of high-grade serous ovarian cancer treatment subgroups. Study overall: On average, just over 14,000 reads and 7,000 to 8,500 unique TCR beta rearrangements were obtained per sample.

General observations from the study: Different patients shared almost no repertoire; same-patient tumors shared about 0.11 to 0.85. CDR1 and CDR2 were left unanalyzed; analyses focused on CDR3. These tumor repertoires lack spatial information from bulk sequencing.

Tumor samples were taken before definitive surgery or chemotherapy. Germline CDR1 reads MNHEY; CDR2 reads SVGAGI. J was trimmed by 4 bases and V by 2 bases; bases with no gene match: 6. This CDR3 spans 15 amino acids. Sequencing was performed with immunoSEQ multiplex PCR; in TCRdb, only in-frame clones are kept and a portion is missing. The data hold about 4,400 clones, with about 70% observed a single time. This clone was recorded a few times. Its antigen is as yet unknown. The receptor comes from a human donor with high-grade serous ovarian cancer. Source material: tumor tissue. The chain combines TRBV6-5 with TRBJ2-7; 9 nucleotides align to TRBD2. The CDR3: CASSYGAGGQYEQYV. For the CDR3, the DNA is TGTGCCAGCAGTTACGGAGCGGGGGGTCAGTACGAGCAGTACGTC.